This section outlines one T cell receptor (beta chain) sequence together with its context. The repertoire was sequenced with immunoSEQ multiplex PCR; TCRdb's copy has only in-frame clones and lacks some. The data contain 200,000 to 250,000 clones, approximately 80% of them seen just once; the ten biggest clones take up roughly 7%. This CDR3 has 14 residues. CDR1 is SGHAT, CDR2 FQNNGV, per germline. V gave up 5 bases and J gave up 7 bases, with 15 bases separating them. These data belong to a study of blood T cell repertoires in COVID-19. Sequenced sample: peripheral blood. The chain combines TRBV11-2 with TRBJ1-5; D uncertain. This receptor was taken from a woman in her fifties or sixties with acute or convalescent COVID-19. This CDR3 is CASSREGARQPQHF. Written as DNA, the CDR3 is TGTGCCAGCAGCCGTGAGGGTGCTCGACAGCCCCAGCATTTT.